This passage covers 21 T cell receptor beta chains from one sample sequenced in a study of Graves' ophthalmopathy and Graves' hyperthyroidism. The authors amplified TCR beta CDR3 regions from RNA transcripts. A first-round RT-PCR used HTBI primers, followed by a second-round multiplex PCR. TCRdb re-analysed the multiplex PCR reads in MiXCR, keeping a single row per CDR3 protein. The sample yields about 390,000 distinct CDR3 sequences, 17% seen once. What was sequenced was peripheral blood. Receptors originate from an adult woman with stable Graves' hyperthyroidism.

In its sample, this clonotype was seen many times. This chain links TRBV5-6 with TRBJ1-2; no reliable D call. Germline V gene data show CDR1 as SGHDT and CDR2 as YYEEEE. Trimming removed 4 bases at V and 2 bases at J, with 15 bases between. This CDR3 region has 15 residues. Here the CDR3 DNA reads TGTGCCAGCAGCACTTTCCGAGGTCTAAACTATGGCTACACCTTC. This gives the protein CASSTFRGLNYGYTF.

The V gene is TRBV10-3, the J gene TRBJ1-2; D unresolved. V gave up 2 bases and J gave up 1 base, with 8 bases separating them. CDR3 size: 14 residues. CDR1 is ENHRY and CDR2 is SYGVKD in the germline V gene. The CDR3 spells CAISEGWGNYGYTF. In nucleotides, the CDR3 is TGTGCCATCAGTGAGGGTTGGGGTAACTATGGCTACACCTTC.

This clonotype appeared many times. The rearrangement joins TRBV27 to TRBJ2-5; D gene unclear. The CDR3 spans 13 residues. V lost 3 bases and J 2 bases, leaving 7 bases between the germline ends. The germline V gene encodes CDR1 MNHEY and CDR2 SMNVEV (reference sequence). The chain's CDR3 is CASSLGWQETQYF. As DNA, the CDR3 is TGTGCCAGCAGTTTGGGATGGCAAGAGACCCAGTACTTC.

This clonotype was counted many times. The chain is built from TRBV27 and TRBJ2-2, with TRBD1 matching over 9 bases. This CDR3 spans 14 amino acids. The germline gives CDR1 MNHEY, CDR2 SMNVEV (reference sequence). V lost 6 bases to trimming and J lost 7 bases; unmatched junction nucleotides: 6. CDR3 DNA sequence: TGTGCCAGCAGAGTCGGACAGGGGATCGGGGAGCTGTTTTTT. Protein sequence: CASRVGQGIGELFF.

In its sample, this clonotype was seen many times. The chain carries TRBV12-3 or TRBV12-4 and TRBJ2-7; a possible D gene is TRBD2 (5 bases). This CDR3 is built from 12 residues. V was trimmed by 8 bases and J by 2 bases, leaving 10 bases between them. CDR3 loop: CASAAAAYEQYF. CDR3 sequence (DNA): TGTGCCAGCGCAGCGGCGGCCTACGAGCAGTACTTC.

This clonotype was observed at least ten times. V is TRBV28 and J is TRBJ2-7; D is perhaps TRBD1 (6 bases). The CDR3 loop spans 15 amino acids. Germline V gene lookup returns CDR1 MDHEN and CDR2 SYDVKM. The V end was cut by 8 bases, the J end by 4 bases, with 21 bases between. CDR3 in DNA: TGTGCCAGCGGCCCCCTAAAATACCAGGGGTACGAGCAGTACTTC. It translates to CASGPLKYQGYEQYF.

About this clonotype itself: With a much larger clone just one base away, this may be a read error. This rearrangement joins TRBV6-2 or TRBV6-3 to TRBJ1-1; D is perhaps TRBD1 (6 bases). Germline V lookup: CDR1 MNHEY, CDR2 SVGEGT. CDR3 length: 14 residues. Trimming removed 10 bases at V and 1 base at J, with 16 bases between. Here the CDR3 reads CAIRRGAANTEAFF. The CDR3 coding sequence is TGTGCCATCCGGAGGGGGGCGGCGAACACTGAAGCTTTCTTT.

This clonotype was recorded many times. In DNA form, the CDR3 reads TGTGCCAGCAGCCGGACAGGGGGAAGTTCCTACGAGCAGTACTTC. Translated: CASSRTGGSSYEQYF. The rearrangement links TRBV7-2 to TRBJ2-7; TRBD1 matches 10 bases. J lost 1 base, V lost 5 bases, and 5 bases had no gene match. This CDR3 region has 15 residues. Germline V gene sequence: CDR1 SGHTA, CDR2 FQGNSA.

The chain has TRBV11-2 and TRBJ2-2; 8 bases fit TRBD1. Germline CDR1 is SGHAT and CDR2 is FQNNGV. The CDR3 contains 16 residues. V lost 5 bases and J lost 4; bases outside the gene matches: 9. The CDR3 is CASSRARQGFTGELFF. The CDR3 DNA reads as TGTGCCAGCAGCCGGGCAAGACAGGGGTTCACCGGGGAGCTGTTTTTT.

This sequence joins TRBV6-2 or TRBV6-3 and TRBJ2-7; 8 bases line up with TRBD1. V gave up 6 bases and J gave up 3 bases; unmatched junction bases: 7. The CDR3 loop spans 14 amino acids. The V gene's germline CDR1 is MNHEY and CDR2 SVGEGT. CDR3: CASRNGQGIYEQYF. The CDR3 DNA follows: TGTGCCAGCAGAAACGGACAGGGAATCTACGAGCAGTACTTC.

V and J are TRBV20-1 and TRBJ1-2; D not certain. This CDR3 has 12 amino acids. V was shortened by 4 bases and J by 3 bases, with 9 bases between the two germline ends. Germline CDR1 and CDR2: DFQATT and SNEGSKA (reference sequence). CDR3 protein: CSATDIYYGYTF. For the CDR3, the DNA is TGCAGTGCTACCGACATCTACTATGGCTACACCTTC.

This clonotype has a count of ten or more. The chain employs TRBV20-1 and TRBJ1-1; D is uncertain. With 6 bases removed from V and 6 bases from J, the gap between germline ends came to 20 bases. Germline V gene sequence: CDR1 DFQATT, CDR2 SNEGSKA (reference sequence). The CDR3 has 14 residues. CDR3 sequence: CSAPYLGGEPEAFF. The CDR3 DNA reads TGCAGTGCCCCTTACTTGGGCGGGGAGCCTGAAGCTTTCTTT.

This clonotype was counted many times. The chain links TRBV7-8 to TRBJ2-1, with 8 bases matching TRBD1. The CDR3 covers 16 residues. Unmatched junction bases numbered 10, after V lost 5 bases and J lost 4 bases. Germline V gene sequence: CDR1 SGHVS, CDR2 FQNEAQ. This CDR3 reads CASSIEDRGAYNEQFF. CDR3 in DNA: TGTGCCAGCAGCATTGAAGACAGGGGTGCATACAATGAGCAGTTCTTC.

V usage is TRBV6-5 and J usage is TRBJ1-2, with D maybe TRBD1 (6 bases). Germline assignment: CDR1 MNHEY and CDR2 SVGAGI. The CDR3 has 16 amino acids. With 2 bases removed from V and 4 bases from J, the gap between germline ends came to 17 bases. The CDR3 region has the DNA TGTGCCAGCAGTTACACCCCGGGGGCGGGTCCCTATGGCTACACCTTC. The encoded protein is CASSYTPGAGPYGYTF.

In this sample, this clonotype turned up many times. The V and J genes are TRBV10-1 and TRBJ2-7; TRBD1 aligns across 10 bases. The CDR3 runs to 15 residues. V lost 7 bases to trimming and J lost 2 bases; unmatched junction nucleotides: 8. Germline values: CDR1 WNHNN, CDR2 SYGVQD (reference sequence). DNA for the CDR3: TGCGCCAGCAAGCCCGGGGACAGGGGAACCTACGAGCAGTACTTC. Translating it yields CASKPGDRGTYEQYF.

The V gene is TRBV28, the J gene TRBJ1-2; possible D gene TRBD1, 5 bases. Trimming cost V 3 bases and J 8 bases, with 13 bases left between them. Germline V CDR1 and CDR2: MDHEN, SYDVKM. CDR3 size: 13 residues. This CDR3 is CASSFSAGSGYTF. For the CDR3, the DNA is TGTGCCAGCAGTTTTAGTGCAGGGAGCGGCTACACCTTC.

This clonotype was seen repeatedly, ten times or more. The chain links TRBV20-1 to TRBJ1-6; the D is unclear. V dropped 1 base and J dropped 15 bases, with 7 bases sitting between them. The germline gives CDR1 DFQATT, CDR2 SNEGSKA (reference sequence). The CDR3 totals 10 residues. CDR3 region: CSARVGSLHF. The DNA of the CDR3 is TGCAGTGCTAGAGTAGGCAGCCTCCACTTT.

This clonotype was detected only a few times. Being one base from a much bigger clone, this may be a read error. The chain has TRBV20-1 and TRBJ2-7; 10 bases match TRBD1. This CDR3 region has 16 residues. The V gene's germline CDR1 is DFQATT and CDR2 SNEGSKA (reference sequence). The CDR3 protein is CSARDYGGQGPYDQYF. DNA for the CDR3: TGCAGTGCTAGAGATTACGGGGGACAGGGGCCCTACGATCAGTACTTC.

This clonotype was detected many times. CDR3 loop: CATSGLGGSEQYF. The DNA for the CDR3 is TGTGCCACCAGTGGCTTAGGGGGCAGCGAGCAGTACTTC. V gene TRBV24-1 combines with J gene TRBJ2-7; 7 positions agree with TRBD1. The CDR3 is made up of 13 amino acids. Germline values: CDR1 KGHDR, CDR2 SFDVKD. The trim removed 5 bases at V and 6 bases at J, leaving 6 bases unmatched.

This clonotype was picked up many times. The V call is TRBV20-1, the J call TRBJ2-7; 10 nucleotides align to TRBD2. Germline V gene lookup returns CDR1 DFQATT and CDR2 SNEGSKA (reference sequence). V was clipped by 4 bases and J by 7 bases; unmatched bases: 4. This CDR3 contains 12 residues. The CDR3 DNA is TGCAGTGCTAACCTAGCGGGAGAAGAGCAGTACTTC. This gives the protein CSANLAGEEQYF.

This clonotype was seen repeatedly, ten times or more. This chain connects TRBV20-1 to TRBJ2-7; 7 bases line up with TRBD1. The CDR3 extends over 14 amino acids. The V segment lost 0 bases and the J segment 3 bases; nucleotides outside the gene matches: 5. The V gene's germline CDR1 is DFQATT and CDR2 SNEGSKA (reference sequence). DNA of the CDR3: TGCAGTGCTAGAGATTGTCACAGGGGCTACGAGCAGTACTTC. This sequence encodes CSARDCHRGYEQYF.